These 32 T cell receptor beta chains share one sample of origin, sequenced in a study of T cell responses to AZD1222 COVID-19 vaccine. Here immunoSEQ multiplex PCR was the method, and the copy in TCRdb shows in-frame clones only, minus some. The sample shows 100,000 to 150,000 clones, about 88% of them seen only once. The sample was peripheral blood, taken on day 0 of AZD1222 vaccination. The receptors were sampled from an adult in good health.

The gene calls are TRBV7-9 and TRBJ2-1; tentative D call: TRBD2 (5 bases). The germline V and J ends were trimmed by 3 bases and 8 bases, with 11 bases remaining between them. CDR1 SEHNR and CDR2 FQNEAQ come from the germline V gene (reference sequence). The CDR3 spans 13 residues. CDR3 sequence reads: CASSFSSPDEQFF. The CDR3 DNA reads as TGTGCCAGCAGCTTTTCTAGCCCGGATGAGCAGTTCTTC.

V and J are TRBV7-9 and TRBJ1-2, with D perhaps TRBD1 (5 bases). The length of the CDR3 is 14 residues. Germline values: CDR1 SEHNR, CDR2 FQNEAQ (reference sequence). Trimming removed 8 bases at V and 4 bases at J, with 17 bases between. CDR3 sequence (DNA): TGTGCCAGCGGAACCGGGACCCCGTCCTATGGCTACACCTTC. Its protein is CASGTGTPSYGYTF.

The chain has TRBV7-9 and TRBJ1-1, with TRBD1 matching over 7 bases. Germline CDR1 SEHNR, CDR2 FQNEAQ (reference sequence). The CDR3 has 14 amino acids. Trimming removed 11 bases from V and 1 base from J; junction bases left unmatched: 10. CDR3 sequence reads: CAGHPGQENTEAFF. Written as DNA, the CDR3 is TGTGCCGGCCACCCCGGACAGGAGAACACTGAAGCTTTCTTT.

The chain's CDR3 is CASSSGLAGGRDTDTQYF. The CDR3 bases are TGTGCCAGCAGCTCCGGACTAGCGGGAGGGAGGGACACAGATACGCAGTATTTT. The chain links TRBV4-2 to TRBJ2-3, with 15 nucleotides matching TRBD2. The CDR3 loop spans 18 amino acids. Per germline, CDR1 LGHNA and CDR2 YNFKEQ. V dropped 5 bases and J dropped 2; count of bases not matched to a gene: 8.

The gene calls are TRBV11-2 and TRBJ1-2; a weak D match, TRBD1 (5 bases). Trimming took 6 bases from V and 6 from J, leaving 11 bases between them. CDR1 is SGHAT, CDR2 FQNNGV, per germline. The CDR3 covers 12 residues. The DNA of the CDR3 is TGTGCCAGCAGTCAGCCAGGGAATGGCTACACCTTC. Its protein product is CASSQPGNGYTF.

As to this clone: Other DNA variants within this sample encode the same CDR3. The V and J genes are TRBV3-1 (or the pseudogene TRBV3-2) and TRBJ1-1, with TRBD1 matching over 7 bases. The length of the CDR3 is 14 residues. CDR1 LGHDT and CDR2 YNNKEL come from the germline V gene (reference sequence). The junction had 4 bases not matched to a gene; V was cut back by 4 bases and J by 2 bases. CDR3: CASSLRQGNTEAFF. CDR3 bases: TGTGCCAGCAGCCTTAGACAGGGTAACACTGAAGCTTTCTTT.

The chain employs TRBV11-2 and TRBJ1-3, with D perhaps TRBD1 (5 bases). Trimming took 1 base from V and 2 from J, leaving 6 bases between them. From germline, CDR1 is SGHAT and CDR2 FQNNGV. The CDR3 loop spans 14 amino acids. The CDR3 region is CASSLGTPGNTIYF. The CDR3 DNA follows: TGTGCCAGCAGCTTAGGGACACCTGGAAACACCATATATTTT.

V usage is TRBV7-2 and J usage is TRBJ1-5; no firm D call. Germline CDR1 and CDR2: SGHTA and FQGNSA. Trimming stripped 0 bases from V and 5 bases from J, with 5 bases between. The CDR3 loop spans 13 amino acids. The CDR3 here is CASSLATDQPQHF. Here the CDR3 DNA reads TGTGCCAGCAGCTTAGCGACGGATCAGCCCCAGCATTTT.

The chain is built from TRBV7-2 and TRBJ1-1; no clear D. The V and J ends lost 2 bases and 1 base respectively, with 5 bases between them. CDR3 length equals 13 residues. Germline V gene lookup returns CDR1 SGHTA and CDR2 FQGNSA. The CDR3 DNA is TGTGCCAGCAGCTTACAAGAGAACACTGAAGCTTTCTTT. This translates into CASSLQENTEAFF. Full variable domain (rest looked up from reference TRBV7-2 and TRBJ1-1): GAGVSQSPSNKVTEKGKDVELRCDPISGHTALYWYRQSLGQGLEFLIYFQGNSAPDKSGLPSDRFSAERTGGSVSTLTIQRTQQEDSAVYLCASSLQENTEAFFGQGTRLTVV.

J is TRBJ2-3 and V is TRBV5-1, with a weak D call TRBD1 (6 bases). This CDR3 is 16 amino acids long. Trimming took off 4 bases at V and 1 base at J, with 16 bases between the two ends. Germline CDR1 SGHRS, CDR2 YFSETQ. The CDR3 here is CASSLNIAGGTDTQYF. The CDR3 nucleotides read TGCGCCAGCAGCCTAAACATAGCAGGGGGCACAGATACGCAGTATTTT.

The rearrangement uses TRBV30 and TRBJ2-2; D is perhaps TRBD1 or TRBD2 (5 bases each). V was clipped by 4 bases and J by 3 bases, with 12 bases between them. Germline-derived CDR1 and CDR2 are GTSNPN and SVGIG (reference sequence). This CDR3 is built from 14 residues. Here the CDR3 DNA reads TGTGCCTGGACTGGTTGGGGACACACCGGGGAGCTGTTTTTT. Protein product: CAWTGWGHTGELFF.

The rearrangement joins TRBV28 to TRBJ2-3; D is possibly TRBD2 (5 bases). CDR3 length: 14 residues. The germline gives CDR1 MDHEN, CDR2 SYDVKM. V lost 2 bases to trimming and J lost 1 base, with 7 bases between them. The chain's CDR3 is CASSLSGGTDTQYF. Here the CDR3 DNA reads TGTGCCAGCAGTTTAAGCGGAGGCACAGATACGCAGTATTTT. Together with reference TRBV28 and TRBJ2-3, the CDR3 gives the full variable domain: DVKVTQSSRYLVKRTGEKVFLECVQDMDHENMFWYRQDPGLGLRLIYFSYDVKMKEKGDIPEGYSVSREKKERFSLILESASTNQTSMYLCASSLSGGTDTQYFGPGTRLTVL.

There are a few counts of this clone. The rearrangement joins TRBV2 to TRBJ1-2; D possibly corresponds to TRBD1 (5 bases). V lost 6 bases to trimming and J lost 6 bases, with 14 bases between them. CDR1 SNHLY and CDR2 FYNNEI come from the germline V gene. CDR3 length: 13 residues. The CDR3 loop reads CASRREGQHGYTF. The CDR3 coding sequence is TGTGCCAGCAGAAGGGAGGGGCAGCATGGCTACACCTTC.

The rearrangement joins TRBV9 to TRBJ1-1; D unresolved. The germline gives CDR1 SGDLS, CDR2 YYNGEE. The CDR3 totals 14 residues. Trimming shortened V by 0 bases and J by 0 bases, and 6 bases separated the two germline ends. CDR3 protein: CASSVEPLNTEAFF. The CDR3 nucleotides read TGTGCCAGCAGCGTAGAACCGTTGAACACTGAAGCTTTCTTT.

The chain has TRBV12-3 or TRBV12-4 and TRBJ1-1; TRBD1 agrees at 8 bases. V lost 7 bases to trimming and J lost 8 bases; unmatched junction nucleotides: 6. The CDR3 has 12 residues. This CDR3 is CASTPGGSEAFF. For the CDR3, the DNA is TGTGCCAGCACCCCAGGGGGCTCCGAAGCTTTCTTT.

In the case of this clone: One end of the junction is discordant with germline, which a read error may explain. The CDR3 DNA sequence: TGTGCCAGTAGTTCACTAGCGGGAGGGTCCGGGGAGCTGTTTTTT. Protein sequence: CASSSLAGGSGELFF. This chain joins TRBV6-2 or TRBV6-3 and TRBJ2-2; TRBD2 matches 13 bases. The CDR3 length is 15 residues. In germline, CDR1 is MNHEY, CDR2 SVGEGT.

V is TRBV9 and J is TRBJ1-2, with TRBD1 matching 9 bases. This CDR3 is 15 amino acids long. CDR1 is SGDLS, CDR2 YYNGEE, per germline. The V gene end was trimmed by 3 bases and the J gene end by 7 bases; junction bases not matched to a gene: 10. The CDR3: CASSAAGTGWGGYTF. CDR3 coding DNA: TGTGCCAGCAGCGCTGCCGGGACAGGGTGGGGTGGCTACACCTTC.

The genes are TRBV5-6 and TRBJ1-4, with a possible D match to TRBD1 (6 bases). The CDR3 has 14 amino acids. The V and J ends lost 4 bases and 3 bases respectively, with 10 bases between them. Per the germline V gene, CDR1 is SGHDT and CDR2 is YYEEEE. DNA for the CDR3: TGTGCCAGCAGCAAGGGACACCCTAATGAAAAACTGTTTTTT. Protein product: CASSKGHPNEKLFF.

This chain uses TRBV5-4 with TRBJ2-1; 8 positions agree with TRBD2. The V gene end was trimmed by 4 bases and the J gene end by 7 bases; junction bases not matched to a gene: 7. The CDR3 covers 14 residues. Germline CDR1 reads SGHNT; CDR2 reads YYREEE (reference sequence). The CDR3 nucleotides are TGTGCCAGCAGCCGTTTAGCGGGGAGGAATGAGCAGTTCTTC. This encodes CASSRLAGRNEQFF.

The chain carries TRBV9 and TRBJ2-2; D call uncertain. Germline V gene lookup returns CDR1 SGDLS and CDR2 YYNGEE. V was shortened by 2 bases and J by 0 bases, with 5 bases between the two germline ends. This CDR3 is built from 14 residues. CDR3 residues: CASSVDSNTGELFF. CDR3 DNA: TGTGCCAGCAGCGTCGACTCGAACACCGGGGAGCTGTTTTTT.

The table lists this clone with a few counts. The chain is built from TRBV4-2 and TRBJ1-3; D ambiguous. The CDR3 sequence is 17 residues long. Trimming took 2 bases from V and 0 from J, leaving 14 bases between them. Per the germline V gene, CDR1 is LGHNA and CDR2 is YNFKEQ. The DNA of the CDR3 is TGTGCCAGCAGCCAAAACGAGGGTCTCCTCTCTGGAAACACCATATATTTT. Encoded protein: CASSQNEGLLSGNTIYF.

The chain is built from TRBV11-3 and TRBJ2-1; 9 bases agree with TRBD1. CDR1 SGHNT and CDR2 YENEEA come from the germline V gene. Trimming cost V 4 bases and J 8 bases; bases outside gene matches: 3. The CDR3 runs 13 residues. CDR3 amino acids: CASSYTGGYEQFF. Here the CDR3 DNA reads TGTGCCAGCAGCTATACAGGGGGCTATGAGCAGTTCTTC.

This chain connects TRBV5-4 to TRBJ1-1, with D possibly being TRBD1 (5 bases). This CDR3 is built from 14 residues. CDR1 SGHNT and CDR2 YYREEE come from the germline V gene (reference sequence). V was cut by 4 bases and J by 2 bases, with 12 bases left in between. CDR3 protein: CASSTGTANTEAFF. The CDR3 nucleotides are TGTGCCAGCAGCACCGGGACGGCCAACACTGAAGCTTTCTTT.

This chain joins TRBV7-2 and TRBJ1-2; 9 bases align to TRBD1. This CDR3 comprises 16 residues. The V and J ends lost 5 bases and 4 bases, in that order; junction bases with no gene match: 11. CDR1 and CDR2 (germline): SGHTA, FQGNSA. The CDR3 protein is CASSAAGTGTFYGYTF. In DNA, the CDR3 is TGTGCCAGCAGCGCCGCCGGGACAGGGACCTTCTATGGCTACACCTTC.

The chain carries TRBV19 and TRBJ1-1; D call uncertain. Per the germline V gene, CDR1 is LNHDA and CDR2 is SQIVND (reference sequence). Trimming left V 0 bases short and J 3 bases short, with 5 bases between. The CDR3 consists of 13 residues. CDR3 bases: TGTGCCAGTAGTATAGATCAGTACACTGAAGCTTTCTTT. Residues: CASSIDQYTEAFF.

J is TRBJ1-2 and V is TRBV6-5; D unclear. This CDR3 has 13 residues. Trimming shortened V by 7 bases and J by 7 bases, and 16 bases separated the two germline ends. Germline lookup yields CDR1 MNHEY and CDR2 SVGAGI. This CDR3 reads CASTLPGKGGYTF. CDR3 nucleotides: TGTGCCAGCACCCTCCCGGGGAAAGGTGGCTACACCTTC.

The CDR3 loop is CASSLWSNSPLHF. The DNA of the CDR3 is TGTGCCAGCAGCTTATGGAGTAATTCACCCCTCCACTTT. This sequence joins TRBV7-3 and TRBJ1-6; unclear D gene. The CDR3 has 13 residues. The germline V gene has CDR1 SGHTA and CDR2 FQGTGA. Trimming shortened V by 2 bases and J by 6 bases, and 5 bases separated the two germline ends.

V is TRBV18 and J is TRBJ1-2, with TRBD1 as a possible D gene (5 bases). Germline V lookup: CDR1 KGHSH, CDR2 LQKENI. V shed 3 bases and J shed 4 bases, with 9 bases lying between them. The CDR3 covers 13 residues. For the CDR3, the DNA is TGTGCCAGCTCACCCGGGACGGTCTATGGCTACACCTTC. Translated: CASSPGTVYGYTF.

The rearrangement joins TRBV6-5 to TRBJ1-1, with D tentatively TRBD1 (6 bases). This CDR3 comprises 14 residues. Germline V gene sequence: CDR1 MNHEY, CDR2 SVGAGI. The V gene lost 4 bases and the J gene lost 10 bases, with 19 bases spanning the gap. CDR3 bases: TGTGCCAGCAGTTTCCGGACAGCCTCGGGTGGAGCTTTCTTT. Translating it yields CASSFRTASGGAFF.

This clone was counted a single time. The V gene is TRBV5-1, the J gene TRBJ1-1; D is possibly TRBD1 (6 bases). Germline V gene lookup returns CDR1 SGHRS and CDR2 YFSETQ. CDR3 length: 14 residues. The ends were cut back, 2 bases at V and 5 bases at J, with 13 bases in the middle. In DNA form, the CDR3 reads TGCGCCAGCAGCTTCGGGGGGCGCGGGACTGAAGCTTTCTTT. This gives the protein CASSFGGRGTEAFF.

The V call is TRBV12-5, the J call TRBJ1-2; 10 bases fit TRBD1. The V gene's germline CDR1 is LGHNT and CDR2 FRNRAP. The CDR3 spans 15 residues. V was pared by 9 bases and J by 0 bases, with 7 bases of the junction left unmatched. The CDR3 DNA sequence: TGTGCTAGCGAGAGTGGGACAGGGGCTAACTATGGCTACACCTTC. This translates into CASESGTGANYGYTF. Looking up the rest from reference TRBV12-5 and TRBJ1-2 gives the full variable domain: DARVTQTPRHKVTEMGQEVTMRCQPILGHNTVFWYRQTMMQGLELLAYFRNRAPLDDSGMPKDRFSAEMPDATLATLKIQPSEPRDSAVYFCASESGTGANYGYTFGSGTRLTVV.

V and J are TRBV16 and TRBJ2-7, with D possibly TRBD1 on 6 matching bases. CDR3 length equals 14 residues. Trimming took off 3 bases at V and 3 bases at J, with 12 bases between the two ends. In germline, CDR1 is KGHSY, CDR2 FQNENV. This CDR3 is CASSQQGIFYEQYF. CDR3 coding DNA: TGTGCCAGCAGCCAGCAGGGGATCTTCTACGAGCAGTACTTC.